This entry lists 23 T cell receptor beta chains sequenced from one sample in a study of cytomegalovirus exposure and HLA in healthy donors. 60 Vbeta and 13 Jbeta primers were used in PCR. Libraries were prepared by immunoSEQ multiplex PCR; TCRdb keeps only in-frame clonotypes and omits some of them. This sample's clone table lists under 150,000 clones. Sequenced: PBMCs. Receptors originate from a man aged 35 to 55 in good health and CMV-seronegative.

The rearrangement uses TRBV6-1 and TRBJ1-6; tentatively, D is TRBD1 (5 bases). Deletions cut 2 bases from V and 8 bases from J, with 10 bases between. The CDR3 totals 14 residues. Germline loops: CDR1 MNHNS, CDR2 SASEGT. The CDR3 loop reads CASSESGPHSPLHF. CDR3 bases: TGTGCCAGCAGTGAATCAGGGCCCCATTCACCCCTCCACTTT.

The V call is TRBV7-2, the J call TRBJ2-1; 10 nucleotides align to TRBD1. CDR1 SGHTA and CDR2 FQGNSA come from the germline V gene. The CDR3 loop spans 14 amino acids. With 5 bases clipped from V and 8 bases from J, the junction kept 6 bases outside the gene matches. CDR3 bases: TGTGCCAGCAGCCCCCGGACAGGGGGATATGAGCAGTTCTTC. Translation: CASSPRTGGYEQFF.

A word on this clone: The junction departs from germline at one end; a sequencing error may be responsible. The V call is TRBV6-4, the J call TRBJ1-5, with D possibly matching TRBD1 (5 bases). Germline V gene lookup returns CDR1 MRHNA and CDR2 SNTAGT. The length of the CDR3 is 15 residues. CDR3 in DNA: TGTGCCAGCTCTTTGGAGGGGAATAGCAATCGGCCCCAGCATTTT. Its translation: CASSLEGNSNRPQHF.

The rearrangement joins TRBV9 to TRBJ1-1; no clear D. Trimming stripped 3 bases from V and 5 bases from J, with 11 bases between. This CDR3 is built from 13 residues. Germline-derived CDR1 and CDR2 are SGDLS and YYNGEE. The CDR3 DNA reads as TGTGCCAGCAGCGCGGAGGGTCAGACTGAAGCTTTCTTT. This codes for CASSAEGQTEAFF.

V is TRBV5-8 and J is TRBJ1-3; 8 nucleotides match TRBD1. From germline, CDR1 is SGHTS and CDR2 YDEGEE. This CDR3 is built from 16 residues. The J segment lost 2 bases and the V segment lost 0 bases, leaving 4 bases of the junction unmatched. CDR3 protein: CASSLGTGTPGNTIYF. CDR3 nucleotide sequence: TGTGCCAGCAGCTTGGGGACAGGGACCCCTGGAAACACCATATATTTT. Full variable domain (missing parts from reference TRBV5-8 and TRBJ1-3): EAGVTQSPTHLIKTRGQQATLRCSPISGHTSVYWYQQALGLGLQFLLWYDEGEERNRGNFPPRFSGRQFPNYSSELNVNALELEDSALYLCASSLGTGTPGNTIYFGEGSWLTVV.

Note on this clone: A junction boundary mismatches the germline segment, possibly from a read error. In the same sample, other DNA sequences code for this CDR3. The J gene is TRBJ1-1, the V gene TRBV5-1, with D tentatively TRBD1 (6 bases). Germline-derived CDR1 and CDR2 are SGHRS and YFSETQ. The CDR3 contains 14 residues. Written as DNA, the CDR3 is TGCGCCAGCAGCTCATTGGACAGAAACACTGAAGCCTTCTTT. Protein sequence: CASSSLDRNTEAFF.

This chain joins TRBV6-5 and TRBJ1-2; D might be TRBD1 (5 bases). This CDR3 is 15 amino acids long. V lost 2 bases and J 6 bases, leaving 16 bases between the germline ends. Germline V gene data show CDR1 as MNHEY and CDR2 as SVGAGI. The CDR3, as DNA: TGTGCCAGCAGTTACGACAGAGCCCATTCAAATGGCTACACCTTC. Protein: CASSYDRAHSNGYTF.

This sequence joins TRBV19 and TRBJ1-1; D remains ambiguous. CDR1 is LNHDA and CDR2 is SQIVND in the germline V gene (reference sequence). The CDR3 is made up of 15 amino acids. Trimming took off 4 bases at V and 0 bases at J, with 12 bases between the two ends. The CDR3 DNA reads TGTGCCAGTAGTACTTCGAGGAGAATGAACACTGAAGCTTTCTTT. This codes for CASSTSRRMNTEAFF.

This chain joins TRBV28 and TRBJ2-7; 7 bases are a match to TRBD1. The CDR3 totals 15 residues. The J segment lost 3 bases and the V segment lost 5 bases, leaving 10 bases of the junction unmatched. Germline V gene lookup returns CDR1 MDHEN and CDR2 SYDVKM. The CDR3 is CASSEVTGVRYEQYF. In DNA, the CDR3 is TGTGCCAGCAGTGAAGTTACAGGGGTCCGCTACGAGCAGTACTTC.

The chain uses TRBV5-4 and TRBJ2-1; 8 bases align to TRBD1. Per germline, CDR1 SGHNT and CDR2 YYREEE (reference sequence). This CDR3 region has 15 residues. Losses at the gene ends were 0 bases for V and 9 bases for J; bases not matched to a gene: 8. Here the CDR3 reads CASSLAGQGPSEQFF. CDR3 sequence (DNA): TGTGCCAGCAGCTTGGCCGGACAGGGACCAAGTGAGCAGTTCTTC.

The chain links TRBV9 to TRBJ1-3; no clear D. V shed 7 bases and J shed 0 bases, with 17 bases lying between them. The CDR3 has 16 amino acids. Germline CDR1 reads SGDLS; CDR2 reads YYNGEE. CDR3 in amino acids: CASPRSGGTSGNTIYF. CDR3 bases: TGTGCCAGCCCTCGTAGCGGCGGAACCTCTGGAAACACCATATATTTT.

This chain connects TRBV2 to TRBJ1-5, with a weak D call TRBD1 (6 bases). Germline V gives CDR1 SNHLY, CDR2 FYNNEI. The CDR3 consists of 14 residues. V lost 2 bases, J lost 6 bases, and 11 bases lay in between. CDR3 nucleotide sequence: TGTGCCAGCAGTGAATGGACAGTGTCTCAGCCCCAGCATTTT. Protein: CASSEWTVSQPQHF.

V is TRBV15 and J is TRBJ2-7, with 8 bases identical to TRBD1. Germline V gene lookup returns CDR1 LNHNV and CDR2 YYDKDF (reference sequence). J gave up 3 bases and V 1 base, and 2 bases lay outside the gene matches. The length of the CDR3 is 14 residues. CDR3 bases: TGTGCCACCAGCAGAGGAGGACAGGGCTACGAGCAGTACTTC. Residues: CATSRGGQGYEQYF.

V is TRBV10-1 and J is TRBJ2-3; weak D call: TRBD1 (6 bases). In germline, CDR1 is WNHNN, CDR2 SYGVQD (reference sequence). The V end was cut by 7 bases, the J end by 6 bases, with 14 bases between. The CDR3 length is 13 residues. The CDR3 bases are TGCGCCAGCAAGGTCGAGGGGGTCGATACGCAGTATTTT. This translates into CASKVEGVDTQYF.

The rearrangement links TRBV28 to TRBJ1-3; tentatively, D is TRBD1 (5 bases). Trimming shortened V by 5 bases and J by 2 bases, and 25 bases separated the two germline ends. Per the germline V gene, CDR1 is MDHEN and CDR2 is SYDVKM. This CDR3 is 19 amino acids long. In nucleotides, the CDR3 is TGTGCCAGCAGTCCGGCCGGAGCCGTCTATAGGGGTGCTGGAAACACCATATATTTT. This gives the protein CASSPAGAVYRGAGNTIYF.

This sequence joins TRBV5-1 and TRBJ2-1; 11 bases are shared with TRBD2. Germline V gene sequence: CDR1 SGHRS, CDR2 YFSETQ. V was pared by 2 bases and J by 4 bases, with 5 bases of the junction left unmatched. This CDR3 has 16 residues. CDR3 coding DNA: TGCGCCAGCAGCTTCCTAACTAGCGGGGGTTACAATGAGCAGTTCTTC. Its protein product is CASSFLTSGGYNEQFF.

The genes are TRBV5-1 and TRBJ2-2, with D uncertain. The V gene lost 0 bases and the J gene lost 4 bases, with 4 bases spanning the gap. The CDR3 loop spans 13 amino acids. CDR1 SGHRS and CDR2 YFSETQ come from the germline V gene. Here the CDR3 DNA reads TGCGCCAGCAGCTTGGACGGCACCGGGGAGCTGTTTTTT. Protein sequence: CASSLDGTGELFF.

This CDR3 is CASSATGQNTQYF. The CDR3 DNA reads as TGTGCCAGCAGTGCCACGGGACAGAATACGCAGTATTTT. The chain combines TRBV25-1 with TRBJ2-3; TRBD1 aligns across 7 bases. The CDR3 consists of 13 residues. Germline V CDR1 and CDR2: MGHDK, SYGVNS. Losses at the gene ends were 4 bases for V and 7 bases for J; bases not matched to a gene: 5.

V usage is TRBV5-1 and J usage is TRBJ1-1; 7 nucleotides agree with TRBD1. The CDR3 totals 14 residues. V dropped 1 base and J dropped 5; count of bases not matched to a gene: 5. Germline CDR1 reads SGHRS; CDR2 reads YFSETQ. The CDR3 nucleotides read TGCGCCAGCAGCTTGACAGGGGAGCTTACTGAAGCTTTCTTT. Its protein is CASSLTGELTEAFF.

V is TRBV7-9 and J is TRBJ1-2; 7 bases fit TRBD1. V lost 3 bases to trimming and J lost 8 bases; unmatched junction nucleotides: 15. The V gene's germline CDR1 is SEHNR and CDR2 FQNEAQ (reference sequence). The CDR3 loop spans 16 amino acids. The CDR3 bases are TGTGCCAGCAGCTTTGCGACAGGGTGGAGGCCGTCCGGCTACACCTTC. Translating gives CASSFATGWRPSGYTF.

The CDR3 DNA is TGTGCCAGCAGCTTAGACCCCGGAGGGAACTATGGCTACACCTTC. Amino acid sequence: CASSLDPGGNYGYTF. This chain joins TRBV11-2 and TRBJ1-2; no reliable D call. The CDR3 is 15 amino acids. Trimming shortened V by 0 bases and J by 2 bases, and 10 bases separated the two germline ends. Germline V gene sequence: CDR1 SGHAT, CDR2 FQNNGV.

The J gene is TRBJ2-3, the V gene TRBV7-3, with a weak D call TRBD2 (5 bases). The CDR3 is 15 residues long. The V end was cut by 1 base, the J end by 3 bases, with 11 bases between. Germline V gene data show CDR1 as SGHTA and CDR2 as FQGTGA. The CDR3 here is CASSLRGLGTDTQYF. CDR3 nucleotide sequence: TGTGCCAGCAGCTTAAGAGGGCTAGGGACAGATACGCAGTATTTT.

The chain joins TRBV7-9 to TRBJ1-2; D unresolved. Looked up from germline, CDR1 is SEHNR and CDR2 is FQNEAQ (reference sequence). The V gene lost 4 bases and the J gene lost 6 bases, with 6 bases spanning the gap. The CDR3 totals 11 residues. CDR3 DNA: TGTGCCAGCAGCTCAGAGGATGGCTACACCTTC. Translated, it gives CASSSEDGYTF.